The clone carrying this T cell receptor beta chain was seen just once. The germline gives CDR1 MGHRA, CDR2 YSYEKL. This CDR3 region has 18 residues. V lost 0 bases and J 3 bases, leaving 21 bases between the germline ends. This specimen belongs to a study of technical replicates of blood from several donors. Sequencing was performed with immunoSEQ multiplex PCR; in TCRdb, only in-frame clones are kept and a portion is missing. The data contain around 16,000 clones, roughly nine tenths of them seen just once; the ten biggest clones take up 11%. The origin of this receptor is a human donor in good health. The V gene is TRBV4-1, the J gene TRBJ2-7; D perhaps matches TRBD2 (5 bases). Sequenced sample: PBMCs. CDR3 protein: CASSQDQRWRQEGYEQYF. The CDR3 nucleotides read TGCGCCAGCAGCCAAGATCAGAGGTGGCGGCAAGAGGGCTACGAGCAGTACTTC.